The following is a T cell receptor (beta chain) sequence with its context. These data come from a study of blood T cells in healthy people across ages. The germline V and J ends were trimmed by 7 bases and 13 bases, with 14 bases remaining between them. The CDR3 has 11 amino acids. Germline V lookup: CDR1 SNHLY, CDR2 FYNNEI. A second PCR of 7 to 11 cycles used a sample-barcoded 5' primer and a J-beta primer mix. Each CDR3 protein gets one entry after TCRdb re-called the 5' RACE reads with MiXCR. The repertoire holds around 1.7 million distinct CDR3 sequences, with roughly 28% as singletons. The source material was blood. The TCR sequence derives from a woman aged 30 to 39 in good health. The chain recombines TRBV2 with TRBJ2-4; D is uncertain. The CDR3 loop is CASTPWDEQYF. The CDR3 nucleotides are TGTGCCAGCACTCCCTGGGATGAGCAGTACTTC.